The T cell receptor beta chain described here comes from a study of patients and donors after allogeneic stem cell transplantation. V shed 6 bases and J 2 bases; nucleotides not matched to a gene: 6. The CDR3 has 14 amino acids. Germline CDR1 is MDHEN and CDR2 is SYDVKM. This clonotype turned up a few times. MiXCR, applied by TCRdb to the RT-PCR reads, yields one record per CDR3 protein. In the table there are about 160,000 distinct CDR3 sequences, 30% of which are singletons. Sequencing was carried out using blood, either unsorted or a sorted T cell fraction (not recorded which). This chain connects TRBV28 to TRBJ2-7; 8 nucleotides match TRBD1. The clonotype comes from a human donor who was either an allogeneic HSCT recipient or a stem cell or donor lymphocyte infusion donor (not recorded which). It is not recorded whose cells these are; they may come from a transplant donor. CDR3 region: CASRPGTGAYEQYF. DNA of the CDR3: TGTGCCAGCAGACCCGGGACAGGTGCCTACGAGCAGTACTTC.